This passage covers 10 T cell receptor beta chains from one sample sequenced in a study of beta chain features in type 1 diabetes. Of the isolated RNA, all was reverse transcribed, and so the sequenced material was expressed TCRB transcripts. Generated by immunoSEQ multiplex PCR, the TCRdb table keeps only in-frame clones and is missing some. The data show a few hundred thousand clones, approximately 15% seen once. Sequences were obtained from naive CD4+ T cells from blood. These receptors were obtained from a man aged 25-45 years in good health.

The chain employs TRBV4-1 and TRBJ2-4, with D unclear. The CDR3 consists of 16 residues. Deletions cut 1 base from V and 1 base from J, with 11 bases between. Germline V gene lookup returns CDR1 MGHRA and CDR2 YSYEKL. The chain's CDR3 is CASSQVGYGAKNIQYF. The CDR3 DNA sequence: TGCGCCAGCAGCCAAGTGGGTTACGGTGCCAAAAACATTCAGTACTTC.

This clone was seen a handful of times. The rearrangement links TRBV14 to TRBJ2-4; D remains ambiguous. The germline gives CDR1 SGHDN, CDR2 FVKESK. Trimming took 4 bases from V and 0 from J, leaving 4 bases between them. The CDR3 loop spans 13 amino acids. CDR3 sequence: CASSPVAKNIQYF. CDR3 nucleotides: TGTGCCAGCAGCCCAGTAGCCAAAAACATTCAGTACTTC.

In its sample, this clone was seen a few times. V usage is TRBV29-1 and J usage is TRBJ1-1; D is unclear. The V gene lost 4 bases and the J gene lost 8 bases, with 14 bases spanning the gap. The CDR3 is made up of 12 amino acids. CDR1 and CDR2 (germline): SQVTM, ANQGSEA. The CDR3, as DNA: TGCAGCGTTGTTGGGATTGAAACAGAAGCTTTCTTT. Protein product: CSVVGIETEAFF. The variable domain in full, with the rest retrieved from reference TRBV29-1 and TRBJ1-1, is SAVISQKPSRDICQRGTSLTIQCQVDSQVTMMFWYRQQPGQSLTLIATANQGSEATYESGFVIDKFPISRPNLTFSTLTVSNMSPEDSSIYLCSVVGIETEAFFGQGTRLTVV.

CDR3 amino acids: CASSWSGNQYTGELFF. CDR3 DNA sequence: TGTGCCAGCAGCTGGAGCGGGAATCAATACACCGGGGAGCTGTTTTTT. The J gene is TRBJ2-2, the V gene TRBV7-2; 7 bases fit TRBD2. The trim removed 4 bases at V and 3 bases at J, leaving 8 bases unmatched. The CDR3 runs 16 residues. CDR1 is SGHTA and CDR2 is FQGNSA in the germline V gene. The full variable domain, in which reference TRBV7-2 and TRBJ2-2 provide the parts outside the CDR3, is GAGVSQSPSNKVTEKGKDVELRCDPISGHTALYWYRQSLGQGLEFLIYFQGNSAPDKSGLPSDRFSAERTGGSVSTLTIQRTQQEDSAVYLCASSWSGNQYTGELFFGEGSRLTVL.

This sequence joins TRBV11-2 and TRBJ2-1; D is undetermined. This CDR3 comprises 17 residues. Per germline, CDR1 SGHAT and CDR2 FQNNGV. The ends were cut back, 2 bases at V and 7 bases at J, with 21 bases in the middle. In DNA form, the CDR3 reads TGTGCCAGCAGCTTATTTCGGTCTACCCCATGGGGTAATGAGCAGTTCTTC. As protein: CASSLFRSTPWGNEQFF.

This clone was detected many times. The chain employs TRBV15 and TRBJ2-4, with 9 bases lining up with TRBD2. The CDR3 totals 17 residues. V lost 1 base, J lost 1 base, and 5 bases stayed unmatched. The germline V gene encodes CDR1 LNHNV and CDR2 YYDKDF (reference sequence). Here the CDR3 DNA reads TGTGCCACCAGCAGAGTAAGCGGGAGGCCTGCCAAAAACATTCAGTACTTC. This codes for CATSRVSGRPAKNIQYF.

V and J are TRBV7-9 and TRBJ1-2; no reliable D call. The CDR3 loop spans 12 amino acids. CDR1 is SEHNR, CDR2 FQNEAQ, per germline (reference sequence). Trimming stripped 2 bases from V and 12 bases from J, with 13 bases between. Here the CDR3 DNA reads TGTGCCAGCAGCTTACAGGTTACTCTGAACACCTTC. As protein: CASSLQVTLNTF.

This clone was found a few times. This rearrangement joins TRBV4-1 to TRBJ1-1, with D uncertain. Germline values: CDR1 MGHRA, CDR2 YSYEKL. The CDR3 is 12 residues long. The germline V and J ends were trimmed by 4 bases and 4 bases, with 7 bases remaining between them. The DNA of the CDR3 is TGCGCCAGCAGCCTGTCAGGCACTGAAGCTTTCTTT. It yields the protein CASSLSGTEAFF.

The J gene is TRBJ2-3, the V gene TRBV7-6; 8 nucleotides agree with TRBD1. V was clipped by 4 bases and J by 1 base; unmatched bases: 4. The germline CDR1 and CDR2 sequences are SGHVS and FNYEAQ. The CDR3 has 15 residues. The CDR3 DNA follows: TGTGCCAGCAGCTCCAGGGGGCTGGGCACAGATACGCAGTATTTT. Its translation: CASSSRGLGTDTQYF.

Many counts were recorded for this clone. The chain recombines TRBV21-1 with TRBJ2-4; the table's D call, TRBD1, has no DNA check behind it. TRBV21-1 is termed a pseudogene. The CDR3 spans 16 residues. The CDR3 here is CASSNFLCTGHDPQYF. The CDR3 DNA reads TGTGCCAGCAGCAATTTTTTGTGCACAGGCCATGATCCTCAGTACTTC.